Shown below are 23 T cell receptor beta chains from a single sample sequenced in a study of T cell responses to AZD1222 COVID-19 vaccine. Profiling relied on immunoSEQ multiplex PCR, and the TCRdb table lists in-frame clones only, not all of them. Among 200,000 or so clones listed, around 94% were seen once. The sample here was peripheral blood, taken on day 0 of AZD1222 vaccination. The origin of the receptors is an adult in good health.

The gene calls are TRBV10-3 and TRBJ2-2; D possibly corresponds to TRBD1 (5 bases). CDR3 length: 15 residues. The germline gives CDR1 ENHRY, CDR2 SYGVKD. Trimming pared 3 bases from V and 5 bases from J, leaving 13 bases between. DNA for the CDR3: TGTGCCATCAGTGATCGGGCAGGGCGGACCGGGGAGCTGTTTTTT. It codes for CAISDRAGRTGELFF.

J is TRBJ2-7 and V is TRBV12-5, with 7 bases that match TRBD1. Germline V CDR1 and CDR2: LGHNT, FRNRAP. The CDR3 extends over 14 amino acids. The V gene end was trimmed by 3 bases and the J gene end by 4 bases; junction bases not matched to a gene: 6. The DNA of the CDR3 is TGTGCTAGTGGTTTTCGGGACAGCCGATACGAGCAGTACGTC. Its translation: CASGFRDSRYEQYV.

V is TRBV28 and J is TRBJ1-4, with D unresolved. V was pared by 6 bases and J by 10 bases, with 18 bases between. This CDR3 contains 14 residues. CDR1 is MDHEN and CDR2 is SYDVKM in the germline V gene. The CDR3 region is CASSPYRNEGKLFF. For the CDR3, the DNA is TGTGCCAGCAGCCCGTACCGTAATGAAGGAAAACTGTTTTTT.

The chain is built from TRBV19 and TRBJ1-5; D not certain. The CDR3 sequence is 14 residues long. Per the germline V gene, CDR1 is LNHDA and CDR2 is SQIVND (reference sequence). Trimming pared 4 bases from V and 3 bases from J, leaving 10 bases between. The CDR3 bases are TGTGCCAGTAGTACCCGGGTCCTCAATCAGCCCCAGCATTTT. Translating gives CASSTRVLNQPQHF.

The rearrangement links TRBV6-6 to TRBJ1-1; possible D gene TRBD1, 5 bases. The CDR3 runs to 14 residues. Looked up from germline, CDR1 is MNHNY and CDR2 is SVGAGI (reference sequence). V was clipped by 8 bases and J by 7 bases, with 20 bases between them. CDR3 sequence reads: CASSQAATGGEAFF. As DNA, the CDR3 is TGTGCCAGCTCTCAAGCTGCAACGGGGGGTGAAGCTTTCTTT.

This sequence joins TRBV19 and TRBJ2-1, with 11 bases fitting TRBD2. Germline CDR1 is LNHDA and CDR2 is SQIVND (reference sequence). V gave up 8 bases and J gave up 4 bases; unmatched junction bases: 7. This CDR3 has 15 amino acids. The chain's CDR3 is CASGGGLAVYNEQFF. DNA for the CDR3: TGTGCCAGTGGAGGGGGACTAGCGGTGTACAATGAGCAGTTCTTC.

The chain has TRBV19 and TRBJ1-1; 8 bases match TRBD1. There are 13 residues in the CDR3. With V trimmed by 7 bases and J by 3 bases, 4 bases remained unmatched. Per the germline V gene, CDR1 is LNHDA and CDR2 is SQIVND (reference sequence). The CDR3 DNA follows: TGTGCCAGTACCCTGACAGGGGACACTGAAGCTTTCTTT. It yields the protein CASTLTGDTEAFF. The complete variable domain, with remaining parts taken from reference TRBV19 and TRBJ1-1, reads DGGITQSPKYLFRKEGQNVTLSCEQNLNHDAMYWYRQDPGQGLRLIYYSQIVNDFQKGDIAEGYSVSREKKESFPLTVTSAQKNPTAFYLCASTLTGDTEAFFGQGTRLTVV.

The V call is TRBV28, the J call TRBJ1-3, with TRBD1 matching over 10 bases. CDR1 is MDHEN and CDR2 is SYDVKM in the germline V gene. Trimming removed 5 bases from V and 4 bases from J; junction bases left unmatched: 17. This CDR3 is built from 19 residues. CDR3 coding DNA: TGTGCCAGCAGTCTCAATCCGGGACAGGGGAGGTTCGCCGGAAACACCATATATTTT. Protein: CASSLNPGQGRFAGNTIYF.

The chain's CDR3 is CASRPDDRGTMNTEAFF. Written as DNA, the CDR3 is TGTGCCAGCAGACCAGATGACAGGGGCACCATGAACACTGAAGCTTTCTTT. This chain connects TRBV19 to TRBJ1-1, with 8 nucleotides matching TRBD1. V lost 9 bases and J lost 0; bases outside the gene matches: 15. Germline V gives CDR1 LNHDA, CDR2 SQIVND (reference sequence). The CDR3 is made up of 17 amino acids.

This CDR3 reads CASSQEGVFSNQPQHF. The CDR3 DNA reads TGTGCCAGCAGCCAAGAGGGTGTGTTTAGCAATCAGCCCCAGCATTTT. The genes are TRBV4-2 and TRBJ1-5; D is unclear. CDR3 length: 16 residues. Trimming took off 0 bases at V and 0 bases at J, with 9 bases between the two ends. Germline V gives CDR1 LGHNA, CDR2 YNFKEQ.

The chain is built from TRBV28 and TRBJ1-4, with D tentatively TRBD1 (5 bases). The CDR3 totals 14 residues. Per germline, CDR1 MDHEN and CDR2 SYDVKM. V lost 3 bases, J lost 5 bases, and 10 bases lay in between. CDR3 in DNA: TGTGCCAGCAGTTTCCGGGGACGGAATGAAAAACTGTTTTTT. Translating it yields CASSFRGRNEKLFF.

The gene calls are TRBV11-1 and TRBJ1-2, with D tentatively TRBD1 (6 bases). V lost 5 bases to trimming and J lost 4 bases, with 11 bases between them. Germline CDR1 and CDR2: SGHAT and FQDESV (reference sequence). The CDR3 contains 13 residues. The CDR3: CASSLRGGYGYTF. The CDR3 region has the DNA TGTGCCAGCAGCCTTAGAGGGGGCTATGGCTACACCTTC.

This rearrangement joins TRBV29-1 to TRBJ1-4; D is perhaps TRBD1 (6 bases). This CDR3 is built from 16 residues. The germline V gene encodes CDR1 SQVTM and CDR2 ANQGSEA. V was trimmed by 2 bases and J by 0 bases, leaving 13 bases between them. This chain's CDR3 is CSVELGGGATNEKLFF. As DNA, the CDR3 is TGCAGCGTTGAATTAGGGGGGGGAGCAACTAATGAAAAACTGTTTTTT. Based on the CDR3 plus reference TRBV29-1 and TRBJ1-4, the full variable domain is SAVISQKPSRDICQRGTSLTIQCQVDSQVTMMFWYRQQPGQSLTLIATANQGSEATYESGFVIDKFPISRPNLTFSTLTVSNMSPEDSSIYLCSVELGGGATNEKLFFGSGTQLSVL.

The J gene is TRBJ2-5, the V gene TRBV12-3 or TRBV12-4; D not resolved. With 1 base removed from V and 4 bases from J, the gap between germline ends came to 7 bases. This CDR3 contains 13 residues. CDR3 amino acids: CASSLVGGETQYF. The CDR3 nucleotides are TGTGCCAGCAGTTTAGTGGGCGGAGAGACCCAGTACTTC.

The chain couples TRBV3-1 (or the pseudogene TRBV3-2) to TRBJ2-7; 8 bases fit TRBD2. Trimming at V came to 1 base and at J to 5 bases, leaving 10 bases not matched to a gene. The CDR3 covers 16 residues. Germline V gene sequence: CDR1 LGHDT, CDR2 YNNKEL (reference sequence). The chain's CDR3 is CASSQVPAGETNEQYF. In nucleotides, the CDR3 is TGTGCCAGCAGCCAAGTGCCAGCGGGGGAGACCAACGAGCAGTACTTC.

The chain links TRBV7-2 to TRBJ2-7; D is undetermined. CDR1 is SGHTA and CDR2 is FQGNSA in the germline V gene. The CDR3 length is 14 residues. V lost 4 bases to trimming and J lost 4 bases, with 14 bases between them. The CDR3, as DNA: TGTGCCAGCAGCTCAAGCGTGGCAACATACGAGCAGTACGTC. Translation: CASSSSVATYEQYV.

CDR3 loop: CASSSPGTANYGYTF. CDR3 DNA sequence: TGTGCCAGTAGTAGCCCCGGGACAGCTAACTATGGCTACACCTTC. The V and J genes are TRBV19 and TRBJ1-2; TRBD1 matches 7 bases. CDR3 length equals 15 residues. Looked up from germline, CDR1 is LNHDA and CDR2 is SQIVND (reference sequence). The J segment lost 0 bases and the V segment lost 4 bases, leaving 5 bases of the junction unmatched.

CDR3 coding DNA: TGTGCCAGCAGCCAAGTACAGGGTTCGTCTGAAAAACTGTTTTTT. Residues: CASSQVQGSSEKLFF. The rearrangement uses TRBV3-1 (or the pseudogene TRBV3-2) and TRBJ1-4, with D possibly TRBD1 on 6 matching bases. This CDR3 has 15 amino acids. The ends were cut back, 1 base at V and 7 bases at J, with 13 bases in the middle. Germline V CDR1 and CDR2: LGHDT, YNNKEL (reference sequence).

The chain recombines TRBV30 with TRBJ1-6; TRBD1 might be the D (5 bases). Germline loops: CDR1 GTSNPN, CDR2 SVGIG (reference sequence). The CDR3 extends over 13 amino acids. Trimming removed 4 bases at V and 6 bases at J, with 10 bases between. The DNA of the CDR3 is TGTGCCTGGAAGGCGGGACTTAATTCACCCCTCCACTTT. It specifies CAWKAGLNSPLHF.

The rearrangement joins TRBV28 to TRBJ2-1; TRBD2 agrees at 14 bases. The CDR3 covers 23 residues. Trimming cost V 4 bases and J 0 bases; bases outside gene matches: 20. The germline V gene encodes CDR1 MDHEN and CDR2 SYDVKM. CDR3 sequence: CASSSSSGLAGEGHKSSYNEQFF. The CDR3 DNA reads as TGTGCCAGCAGTTCCTCTTCGGGACTAGCGGGGGAGGGGCATAAAAGCTCCTACAATGAGCAGTTCTTC.

V gene TRBV6-5 combines with J gene TRBJ2-7; no clear D gene. V was shortened by 4 bases and J by 4 bases, with 11 bases between the two germline ends. CDR1 is MNHEY, CDR2 SVGAGI, per germline. The CDR3 runs 13 residues. CDR3 loop: CASSSPSRYEQYF. The CDR3 DNA sequence: TGTGCCAGCAGTTCCCCTTCTAGGTACGAGCAGTACTTC.

This sequence joins TRBV5-1 and TRBJ1-4, with 7 bases fitting TRBD1. CDR3 size: 14 residues. Germline lookup yields CDR1 SGHRS and CDR2 YFSETQ. V dropped 2 bases and J dropped 7; count of bases not matched to a gene: 5. CDR3 region: CASSLRQGGEKLFF. CDR3 nucleotide sequence: TGCGCCAGCAGCTTAAGACAGGGTGGTGAAAAACTGTTTTTT.

The chain combines TRBV25-1 with TRBJ1-1; D not certain. This CDR3 spans 15 amino acids. The V gene's germline CDR1 is MGHDK and CDR2 SYGVNS. V was shortened by 6 bases and J by 0 bases, with 14 bases between the two germline ends. The CDR3 region is CASSRFVGLNTEAFF. Here the CDR3 DNA reads TGTGCCAGCAGCCGCTTTGTTGGATTGAACACTGAAGCTTTCTTT.